The 6 T cell receptor beta chains presented below share a single source sample, sequenced in a study of T cell responses to AZD1222 COVID-19 vaccine. Assay used: immunoSEQ multiplex PCR; TCRdb lists only in-frame clones, some missing. This sample has about 140,000 clones; around 92% occur once, and the top ten carry around 3.5%. Material: peripheral blood, obtained 28 days after the second AZD1222 dose. The receptor set was obtained from an adult who received the AZD1222 COVID-19 vaccine.

The rearrangement links TRBV5-4 to TRBJ1-1; D might be TRBD1 (5 bases). V lost 0 bases and J 6 bases, leaving 9 bases between the germline ends. Germline V gene sequence: CDR1 SGHNT, CDR2 YYREEE (reference sequence). The CDR3 extends over 13 amino acids. The CDR3 sequence is CASSLGGVAEAFF. In DNA form, the CDR3 reads TGTGCCAGCAGCTTGGGGGGGGTAGCTGAAGCTTTCTTT. The complete variable domain, with remaining parts taken from reference TRBV5-4 and TRBJ1-1, reads ETGVTQSPTHLIKTRGQQVTLRCSSQSGHNTVSWYQQALGQGPQFIFQYYREEENGRGNFPPRFSGLQFPNYSSELNVNALELDDSALYLCASSLGGVAEAFFGQGTRLTVV.

The chain carries TRBV7-9 and TRBJ2-5; perhaps D is TRBD1 or TRBD2 (6 bases each). Trimming cost V 1 base and J 5 bases, with 17 bases left between them. This CDR3 comprises 16 residues. CDR1 and CDR2 from the germline V gene are SEHNR and FQNEAQ (reference sequence). The CDR3 is CASSLGGGRRGETQYF. The CDR3 bases are TGTGCCAGCAGCTTAGGAGGAGGCAGGAGGGGGGAGACCCAGTACTTC.

This chain connects TRBV5-1 to TRBJ2-5; 10 nucleotides align to TRBD1. V trimming: 4 bases; J trimming: 2 bases; junction bases outside the gene matches: 11. Germline loops: CDR1 SGHRS, CDR2 YFSETQ. The CDR3 has 17 amino acids. The CDR3 here is CASSILTGTGVQETQYF. As DNA, the CDR3 is TGCGCCAGCAGCATATTGACCGGGACAGGGGTTCAAGAGACCCAGTACTTC.

CDR3 nucleotides: TGTGCCAGCAGTTATCTAAATCAGCCCCAGCATTTT. Translating it yields CASSYLNQPQHF. This sequence joins TRBV6-6 and TRBJ1-5; no clear D gene. Trimming took 3 bases from V and 4 from J, leaving 4 bases between them. The germline CDR1 and CDR2 sequences are MNHNY and SVGAGI (reference sequence). The CDR3 loop spans 12 amino acids.

This chain links TRBV9 with TRBJ2-1, with no clear D. V was shortened by 4 bases and J by 4 bases, with 12 bases between the two germline ends. This CDR3 is built from 14 residues. CDR1 is SGDLS, CDR2 YYNGEE, per germline. CDR3 nucleotide sequence: TGTGCCAGCAGCCAAATTGGTCCGTACAATGAGCAGTTCTTC. Amino acid sequence: CASSQIGPYNEQFF.

This clone was observed once. This chain joins TRBV29-1 and TRBJ1-1, with 7 bases fitting TRBD1. Germline values: CDR1 SQVTM, CDR2 ANQGSEA. The length of the CDR3 is 12 residues. The CDR3 protein is CALQGDGTEAFF. Here the CDR3 DNA reads TGCGCATTGCAGGGGGATGGCACTGAAGCTTTCTTT.